This T cell receptor beta chain was retrieved from a study of blood T cell repertoires in COVID-19 (dated by TCRdb to 2019 to 2021). Background on the whole study: Samples from collaborators originated in the United States, Italy and Spain and spanned both the acute and convalescent phases of COVID-19. The material from the prospective study consisted of cDNA or gDNA derived from T cells, B-cell-depleted T cells, or PBMCs. Subjects who had been exposed to COVID-19, were actively infected with it, or had recovered from it provided the deeply sampled blood TCRbeta repertoires that made up the dataset. The repertoires were released in a freely available public database meant as a resource for research on the immune response to SARS-CoV-2. Samples came from the ongoing ImmuneRACE study (first 160 participants) plus 1,254 subjects from 6 global collaborators. Sample metadata almost always included a de-identified subject ID, COVID-19 status, age in years and sex. HLA class I and class II types, where available, came from metadata supplied by the sample provider rather than from assay-based typing.

General study outcomes and caveats: The quantity of clinical and demographic metadata differed by source and by participant and was supplied without curation.

TCRbeta CDR3 regions were amplified from genomic DNA by means of the immunoSEQ Assay, a bias-controlled multiplex PCR. The study's processing was this. The number of nucleated cells in each sample was estimated from the amplification of reference gene primers within the assay. To quantify the absolute abundance of each unique TCRbeta CDR3 rearrangement, sequence reads were collapsed and filtered. For each sample, productive Simpson clonality was calculated as the square root of Simpson's diversity index across productive rearrangements. Imported from immuneACCESS, the table was reduced by TCRdb to in-frame sequences with V and J called. These copies leave out some clones; in studies compared against another copy, an unresolved V gene accounts for under half, and the cause of the remainder is not known. That table is the source of V, J and clone size, and D and trimming were worked out from the DNA. The sample table shows under 200,000 clones, and approximately 90% are seen once. More than 0.75% of the sample is held by the ten biggest clonotypes.

Concerning this clone itself: Its cognate antigen has yet to be identified. No much larger clone is present one base from it, and per-base qualities are unavailable. The identical CDR3 is also encoded by other nucleotide sequences in the sample.

Collaborating institutions collected whole blood in K2EDTA tubes following their own protocols. Collaborator samples were shipped for TCRbeta analysis as frozen whole blood, isolated PBMCs, or DNA extracted from either sample type. The clonotype comes from a man in his late teens or twenties with acute or convalescent COVID-19. Sequenced sample: peripheral blood.

CDR3 reads: CASSSNGRAVAQFF. The DNA sequence is as follows: TGTGCCAGCAGCTCAAACGGGCGGGCGGTTGCGCAGTTCTTC. In this chain, TRBV11-2 is recombined with TRBJ2-1; tentative D gene TRBD2, with 5 bases matching. CDR1 and CDR2 were assigned from the germline V gene as SGHAT and FQNNGV. The CDR3 contains 14 residues, cysteine and phenylalanine counted. Of the read, only the CDR3 DNA is kept; its 42 bases are in frame from base 1. V is reduced by 4 bases and J by 12 bases, leaving a spacing of 19 bases between them.